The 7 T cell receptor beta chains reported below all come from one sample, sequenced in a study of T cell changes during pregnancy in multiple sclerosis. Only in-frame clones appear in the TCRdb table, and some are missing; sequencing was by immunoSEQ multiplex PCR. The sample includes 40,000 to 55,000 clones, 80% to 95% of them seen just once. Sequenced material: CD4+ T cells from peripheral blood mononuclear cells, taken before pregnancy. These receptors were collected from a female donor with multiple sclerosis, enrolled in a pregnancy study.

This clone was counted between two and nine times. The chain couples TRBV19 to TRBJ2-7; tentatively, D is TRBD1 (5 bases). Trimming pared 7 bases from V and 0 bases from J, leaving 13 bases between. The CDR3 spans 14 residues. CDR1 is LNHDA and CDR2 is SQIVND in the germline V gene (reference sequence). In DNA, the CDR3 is TGTGCCAGTAAACAGGACGGAACCTCCTACGAGCAGTACTTC. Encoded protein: CASKQDGTSYEQYF.

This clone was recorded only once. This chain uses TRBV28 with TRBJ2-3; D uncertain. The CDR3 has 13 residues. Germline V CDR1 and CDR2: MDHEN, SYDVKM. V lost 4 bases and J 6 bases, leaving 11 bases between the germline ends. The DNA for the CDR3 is TGTGCCAGCAGTTCCATAGCTGAGGATACGCAGTATTTT. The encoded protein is CASSSIAEDTQYF.

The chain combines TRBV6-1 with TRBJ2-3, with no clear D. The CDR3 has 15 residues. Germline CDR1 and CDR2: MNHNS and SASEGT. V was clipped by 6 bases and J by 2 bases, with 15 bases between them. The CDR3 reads CASRGFALLTDTQYF. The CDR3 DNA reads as TGTGCCAGCAGGGGCTTCGCGCTGCTCACAGATACGCAGTATTTT.

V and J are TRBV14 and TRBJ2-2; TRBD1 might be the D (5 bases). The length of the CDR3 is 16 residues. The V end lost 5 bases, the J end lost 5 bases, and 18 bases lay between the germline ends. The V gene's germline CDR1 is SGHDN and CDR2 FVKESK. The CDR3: CASSRGRVKGTGELFF. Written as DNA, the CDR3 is TGTGCCAGCAGCAGGGGAAGGGTGAAAGGGACCGGGGAGCTGTTTTTT. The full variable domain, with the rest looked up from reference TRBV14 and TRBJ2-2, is EAGVTQFPSHSVIEKGQTVTLRCDPISGHDNLYWYRRVMGKEIKFLLHFVKESKQDESGMPNNRFLAERTGGTYSTLKVQPAELEDSGVYFCASSRGRVKGTGELFFGEGSRLTVL.

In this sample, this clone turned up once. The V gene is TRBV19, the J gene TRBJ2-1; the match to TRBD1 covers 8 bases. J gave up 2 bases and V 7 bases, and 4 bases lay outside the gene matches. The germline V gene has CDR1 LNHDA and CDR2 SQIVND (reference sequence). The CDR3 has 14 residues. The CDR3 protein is CASKVQGAYNEQFF. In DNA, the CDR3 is TGTGCCAGTAAGGTACAGGGGGCCTACAATGAGCAGTTCTTC. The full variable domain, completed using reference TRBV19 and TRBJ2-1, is DGGITQSPKYLFRKEGQNVTLSCEQNLNHDAMYWYRQDPGQGLRLIYYSQIVNDFQKGDIAEGYSVSREKKESFPLTVTSAQKNPTAFYLCASKVQGAYNEQFFGPGTRLTVL.

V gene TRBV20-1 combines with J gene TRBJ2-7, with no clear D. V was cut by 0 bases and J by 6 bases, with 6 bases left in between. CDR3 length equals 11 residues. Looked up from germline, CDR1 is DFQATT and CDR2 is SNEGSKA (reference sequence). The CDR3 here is CSARDLGEQYF. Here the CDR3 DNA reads TGCAGTGCTAGAGATCTAGGCGAGCAGTACTTC.

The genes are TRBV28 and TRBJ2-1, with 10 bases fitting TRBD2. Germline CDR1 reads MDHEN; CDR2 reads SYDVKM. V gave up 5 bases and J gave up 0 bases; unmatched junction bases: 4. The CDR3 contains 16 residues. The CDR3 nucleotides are TGTGCCAGCAGTCCTGCTAGCGGGAGCTCCTACAATGAGCAGTTCTTC. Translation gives CASSPASGSSYNEQFF.